This TCR beta chain was captured in a study of OX40 agonist ivuxolimab in advanced cancers. The CDR3 runs 17 residues. Losses at the gene ends were 0 bases for V and 5 bases for J; bases not matched to a gene: 12. Germline CDR1 and CDR2: SEHNR and FQNEAQ (reference sequence). Study-level points and caveats: Dose levels from 0.1 to 3.0 mg/kg saw CD4+ and CD8+ blood T cells expand clonally by week 6. Not determined was the antigen specificity of the expanded peripheral T cells.

Excluded were patients having autoimmune disease history or systemic immunosuppression. A remark on this clone: Its antigen is unidentified.

Using immunoSEQ multiplex PCR, the repertoire was profiled, and TCRdb retains in-frame clones only, with some absent. This repertoire shows some 37,000 clones, roughly nine tenths found once; its top ten account for roughly 3.9%. The chain has TRBV7-9 and TRBJ1-1; 7 bases fit TRBD1. This specimen consisted of CD4+ or CD8+ T cells sorted from blood, obtained in a trial of the OX40 agonist ivuxolimab. The TCR comes from an adult with an advanced solid tumor such as melanoma, head and neck, liver or kidney cancer. The CDR3 DNA sequence: TGTGCCAGCAGCTTAGCTCGGACAGGTTTTTTCGGTACTGAAGCTTTCTTT. Its translation: CASSLARTGFFGTEAFF. Using reference TRBV7-9 and TRBJ1-1 for the parts outside the CDR3, the full variable domain is DTGVSQNPRHKITKRGQNVTFRCDPISEHNRLYWYRQTLGQGPEFLTYFQNEAQLEKSRLLSDRFSAERPKGSFSTLEIQRTEQGDSAMYLCASSLARTGFFGTEAFFGQGTRLTVV.